The 22 T cell receptor beta chains presented below share a single source sample, sequenced in a study of T cells expressing NK-cell markers. TCRdb reworked the 5' RACE reads into one entry per CDR3 protein, no DNA. The table gives some 390,000 distinct CDR3 sequences; the top ten clones make up around a tenth of it. Sequencing input: blood T cells: a sorted CD56 or NKG2C T cell subset, CD4+ or CD8+ T cells, or bulk PBMC T cells (not recorded which). These receptors were collected from a woman between 45 and 65 years old in good health.

V gene TRBV6-1 combines with J gene TRBJ2-1; TCRdb indicates TRBD2, and absent DNA this call remains unverified. Germline-derived CDR1 and CDR2 are MNHNS and SASEGT. CDR3 length: 15 amino acids. The CDR3 sequence: CASKAVGLDRNEQFF.

The chain uses TRBV20-1 and TRBJ2-1; the TRBD1 assignment by TCRdb is unverifiable without DNA. Germline CDR1 reads DFQATT; CDR2 reads SNEGSKA (reference sequence). This CDR3 has 14 amino acids. CDR3 loop: CSASLGQGNDEQFF.

The chain joins TRBV9 to TRBJ2-5; TCRdb's D call, TRBD2, is unchecked because there is no DNA. From germline, CDR1 is SGDLS and CDR2 YYNGEE. This CDR3 is built from 13 residues. The chain's CDR3 is CASAPSIRETQYF.

The CDR3 here is CASSFHARPHEQFF. This chain links TRBV11-3 with TRBJ2-1; as DNA is missing, the TRBD1 call by TCRdb cannot be tested. The CDR3 extends over 14 amino acids. CDR1 and CDR2 (germline): SGHNT, YENEEA.

The rearrangement links TRBV23-1 to TRBJ2-2. TRBV23-1 is classed as an ORF, of uncertain function. The CDR3 is made up of 15 amino acids. The CDR3 loop reads CASAYLGTNTGELFF.

The chain joins TRBV11-3 to TRBJ2-1; the TCRdb D gene call, TRBD1, has no DNA to confirm it. Germline lookup yields CDR1 SGHNT and CDR2 YENEEA. The CDR3 contains 15 residues. The CDR3 here is CASSLDSQGTNEQFF.

The chain carries TRBV2 and TRBJ2-3; the D call of TRBD2 rests on TCRdb alone, since no DNA is present to check it. The CDR3 runs to 13 residues. The germline V gene has CDR1 SNHLY and CDR2 FYNNEI. Here the CDR3 reads CAGGVIDADTQYF.

The rearrangement links TRBV6-5 to TRBJ2-2; the D gene TCRdb calls, TRBD1, cannot be checked with no DNA. This CDR3 has 15 amino acids. The V gene's germline CDR1 is MNHEY and CDR2 SVGAGI. The CDR3 here is CASSYRKTGAGELFF.

The V gene is TRBV6-5, the J gene TRBJ1-1; TCRdb proposes TRBD1, but this gene call is untestable without DNA. Germline CDR1 and CDR2: MNHEY and SVGAGI. The CDR3 totals 15 residues. The CDR3 region is CASSYFGGMNTEAFF.

The CDR3 loop reads CASSLDRLSYEQYF. V is TRBV7-2 and J is TRBJ2-7. Germline V gene data show CDR1 as SGHTA and CDR2 as FQGNSA. The CDR3 extends over 14 amino acids. The complete variable domain, with remaining parts taken from reference TRBV7-2 and TRBJ2-7, reads GAGVSQSPSNKVTEKGKDVELRCDPISGHTALYWYRQSLGQGLEFLIYFQGNSAPDKSGLPSDRFSAERTGGSVSTLTIQRTQQEDSAVYLCASSLDRLSYEQYFGPGTRLTVT.

CDR3 loop: CSARGTRGDNQPQHF. This chain uses TRBV20-1 with TRBJ1-5; TCRdb selects TRBD1, and the lack of DNA leaves this call unchecked. Germline V gene sequence: CDR1 DFQATT, CDR2 SNEGSKA (reference sequence). The CDR3 contains 15 residues.

J is TRBJ2-3 and V is TRBV10-3; the D call from TCRdb, TRBD1, cannot be confirmed without DNA. The CDR3 sequence is 18 residues long. From germline, CDR1 is ENHRY and CDR2 SYGVKD. The CDR3 region is CAISDPVRSRHSTDTQYF.

The rearrangement uses TRBV5-1 and TRBJ2-2. This CDR3 is built from 16 residues. Germline assignment: CDR1 SGHRS and CDR2 YFSETQ. CDR3 sequence reads: CASSPRSNPNTGELFF.

The V call is TRBV9, the J call TRBJ2-1; TCRdb's D call, TRBD2, is unchecked because there is no DNA. The germline CDR1 and CDR2 sequences are SGDLS and YYNGEE. The CDR3 consists of 16 residues. CDR3 region: CASSVGTSGSGDEQFF.

CDR3 sequence reads: CASSSTGGLSPLHF. This chain links TRBV12-3 or TRBV12-4 with TRBJ1-6; the D gene TCRdb calls, TRBD1, cannot be checked with no DNA. The CDR3 is made up of 14 amino acids.

V and J are TRBV7-2 and TRBJ2-5; checking the TCRdb D call of TRBD2 is not possible without DNA. The CDR3 consists of 15 residues. Germline-derived CDR1 and CDR2 are SGHTA and FQGNSA. CDR3 loop: CASSLALGSGKTQYF.

The rearrangement joins TRBV13 to TRBJ2-1; TCRdb gives TRBD1 as the D gene, but with no DNA this cannot be confirmed. Germline CDR1 is PRHDT and CDR2 is FYEKMQ (reference sequence). This CDR3 is 15 amino acids long. CDR3 residues: CASSLPQVTVGEQFF.

The chain employs TRBV5-1 and TRBJ2-1; TCRdb's D gene call, TRBD2, goes unchecked for lack of DNA. Germline-derived CDR1 and CDR2 are SGHRS and YFSETQ. The CDR3 runs 17 residues. CDR3 residues: CASSADVAGGPRNEQFF.

V usage is TRBV4-1 and J usage is TRBJ2-4; checking the TCRdb D call of TRBD2 is not possible without DNA. Germline V gene data show CDR1 as MGHRA and CDR2 as YSYEKL. This CDR3 comprises 20 residues. The CDR3 spells CASSQGTSGRAKVAKNIQYF.

The chain has TRBV5-1 and TRBJ1-4; there is no DNA to check the TCRdb D call of TRBD1. Germline V gives CDR1 SGHRS, CDR2 YFSETQ. The CDR3 is 15 residues long. The CDR3 sequence is CASSLEQGSFEKLFF.

The chain employs TRBV9 and TRBJ1-1. Germline lookup yields CDR1 SGDLS and CDR2 YYNGEE. This CDR3 region has 14 residues. CDR3 residues: CASSLDAKNTEAFF. The entire variable domain, with the rest obtained from reference TRBV9 and TRBJ1-1, is as follows: DSGVTQTPKHLITATGQRVTLRCSPRSGDLSVYWYQQSLDQGLQFLIQYYNGEERAKGNILERFSAQQFPDLHSELNLSSLELGDSALYFCASSLDAKNTEAFFGQGTRLTVV.

The genes are TRBV29-1 and TRBJ2-1. The CDR3 totals 16 residues. CDR1 is SQVTM, CDR2 ANQGSEA, per germline. CDR3 amino acids: CSVNENRFRSYNEQFF.